There are many counts of the clone carrying this T cell receptor (beta chain). Its target is not known. MiXCR, run by TCRdb on the 5' RACE reads, gives a single entry per CDR3 protein. The sample consists of fewer than 250,000 distinct CDR3 sequences, about 11% of them appearing once. The CDR3 loop spans 14 amino acids. CDR1 is LGHDT and CDR2 is YNNKEL in the germline V gene (reference sequence). Trimming removed 2 bases from V and 0 bases from J, with 6 bases in between. This record comes from a study of CD8 T cells in ankylosing spondylitis. Findings and caveats of the study: Disease-associated clonotypes exhibited CD8+ identity and were relatively infrequent in peripheral blood.

The chain has TRBV3-1 and TRBJ2-3; D gene uncertain. The sample comprised blood, either unsorted or a sorted T cell fraction (not recorded which). The TCR comes from a male donor with ankylosing spondylitis or in good health (not recorded which). As DNA, the CDR3 is TGTGCCAGCAGCCAACTGGGTAGCACAGATACGCAGTATTTT. It translates to CASSQLGSTDTQYF.